The text below deals with one TCR beta chain. The antigen is undetermined. The V end lost 0 bases, the J end lost 4 bases, and 16 bases lay between the germline ends. CDR1 is MGHRA, CDR2 YSYEKL, per germline. This CDR3 contains 16 residues. The source of the sample is a study of T cell responses to AZD1222 COVID-19 vaccine. Study context: Analysis merged second doses at about 4 or about 12 weeks.

Study-wide findings and caveats: With two AZD1222 doses given, Spike-specific TCR breadth and depth both rose. Only 5 or 6 people who got AZD1222 tested seropositive at baseline.

TCRdb's copy holds only in-frame clones and misses some; the assay was immunoSEQ multiplex PCR. The sample records roughly 120,000 clones, roughly nine tenths being singletons. This clonotype was sampled from an adult in good health. The chain couples TRBV4-1 to TRBJ2-7; a weak D match, TRBD1 (6 bases). Sequenced material: peripheral blood, taken on day 0 of AZD1222 vaccination. The CDR3 nucleotides read TGCGCCAGCAGCCAAGAGAAGCAGGGGAATAGGTACGAGCAGTACTTC. Translation gives CASSQEKQGNRYEQYF.